A selection of T cell receptor beta chains follows, all from one sample in a study of blood T cell repertoires in COVID-19. Assay used: immunoSEQ multiplex PCR; TCRdb lists only in-frame clones, some missing. This sample carries around 190,000 clones, 75% to 85% of them seen once, and the ten largest clones take more than 1.5%. Sample: peripheral blood. Source of these receptors: a human donor in a cohort sampled during active COVID-19. Both conserved end residues are part of each CDR3. A D gene is named only where the DNA matches it firmly. The size field is filled for only some rows; it gives once, few, many or a size class.

size: -
length: 14
D: -
J: TRBJ2-7
V: TRBV6-5
DNA: TGTGCCAGCAGTTACAGGGCGGCGGGGGCCGGGTTGAACTTC
CDR3: CASSYRAAGAGLNF

size: -
length: 15
D: TRBD1
J: TRBJ2-2
V: TRBV7-9
DNA: TGTGCCAGCAGCCGGGACAGGGGGCTGGCCGGGGAGCTGTTTTTT
CDR3: CASSRDRGLAGELFF

size: -
length: 16
D: -
J: TRBJ2-3
V: TRBV3-1/TRBV3-2
DNA: TGTGCCAGCAGCCAAGATGCCAGGGGGGACACAGATACGCAGTATTTT
CDR3: CASSQDARGDTDTQYF

size: -
length: 12
D: -
J: TRBJ2-7
V: TRBV6-2/TRBV6-3
DNA: TGTGCCAGCAGTTACACGGGCTACGAGCAGTACTTC
CDR3: CASSYTGYEQYF

size: -
length: 10
D: -
J: TRBJ1-2
V: TRBV20-1
DNA: TGCAGTGGTATCCTCTATGGCTACACCTTC
CDR3: CSGILYGYTF

size: -
length: 15
D: TRBD2
J: TRBJ2-4
V: TRBV6-2/TRBV6-3
DNA: TGTGCCAGCAGTTACGGGACTAGCGGGTCGGACATTCAGTACTTC
CDR3: CASSYGTSGSDIQYF

size: -
length: 15
D: TRBD2
J: TRBJ2-3
V: TRBV7-3
DNA: TGTGCCAGCAGCCTTAGCGGGGGGGCCCCCGATACGCAGTATTTT
CDR3: CASSLSGGAPDTQYF

size: -
length: 14
D: -
J: TRBJ2-5
V: TRBV5-5
DNA: TGTGCCAGCAGCTTGGCCGCGGCCAAAGAGACCCAGTACTTC
CDR3: CASSLAAAKETQYF

size: -
length: 14
D: TRBD1
J: TRBJ1-5
V: TRBV10-3
DNA: TGTGCCATCAGTGAGGGACAGGGGAATCAGCCCCAGCATTTT
CDR3: CAISEGQGNQPQHF

size: -
length: 16
D: TRBD1
J: TRBJ1-3
V: TRBV5-7
DNA: TGTGCCAGCAGCATGACAGGGGTGTACTCTGGAAACACCATATATTTT
CDR3: CASSMTGVYSGNTIYF

size: -
length: 16
D: TRBD2
J: TRBJ2-1
V: TRBV7-2
DNA: TGTGCCAGCAGCTTAGTCGGGACAGGGACTAGCGGAGAGCAGTTCTTC
CDR3: CASSLVGTGTSGEQFF

size: -
length: 14
D: -
J: TRBJ2-2
V: TRBV4-1
DNA: TGCGCCAGCAGCCCTGGACAGAACACCGGGGAGCTGTTTTTT
CDR3: CASSPGQNTGELFF

size: -
length: 15
D: TRBD1
J: TRBJ2-6
V: TRBV2
DNA: TGTGCCAGCAGTGGACAGGGGAGTGGGGCCAACGTCCTGACTTTC
CDR3: CASSGQGSGANVLTF

size: -
length: 15
D: TRBD1
J: TRBJ2-5
V: TRBV19
DNA: TGTGCCAGTAGACCCGGGACAGGGGGCGGGGAGACCCAGTACTTC
CDR3: CASRPGTGGGETQYF

size: -
length: 15
D: TRBD2
J: TRBJ2-3
V: TRBV9
DNA: TGTGCCAGCAGCTCGCGGGGGTTACTCACAGATACGCAGTATTTT
CDR3: CASSSRGLLTDTQYF

size: few
length: 13
D: -
J: TRBJ2-2
V: TRBV5-6
DNA: TGTGCCAGCAGCTTGATCGGCACCGGGGAGCTGTTTTTT
CDR3: CASSLIGTGELFF

size: -
length: 13
D: TRBD1
J: TRBJ1-2
V: TRBV10-3
DNA: TGTGCCACCACAGGGGTGCCTAACTATGGCTACACCTTC
CDR3: CATTGVPNYGYTF

size: -
length: 13
D: -
J: TRBJ1-1
V: TRBV24-1
DNA: TGTGCCTCTCTCCCGGGACTCAGGGCTGAAGCTTTCTTT
CDR3: CASLPGLRAEAFF

size: few
length: 16
D: TRBD1
J: TRBJ1-5
V: TRBV10-1
DNA: TGCGCCAGCAGGCCCACACCGACAGGGGGCAATCAGCCCCAGCATTTT
CDR3: CASRPTPTGGNQPQHF